The 28 T cell receptor beta chains below were found in one sample sequenced in a study of T cell responses to AZD1222 COVID-19 vaccine. Clones were read by immunoSEQ multiplex PCR, and TCRdb kept only the in-frame ones, dropping some. The sample holds 50,000 to 70,000 clones, about 86% seen once. Material: peripheral blood, obtained 28 days after the second AZD1222 dose. Receptors were obtained from an adult who received the AZD1222 COVID-19 vaccine.

The rearrangement joins TRBV19 to TRBJ1-1; weak D call: TRBD1 (6 bases). Germline V gene sequence: CDR1 LNHDA, CDR2 SQIVND (reference sequence). The CDR3 runs 12 residues. V lost 0 bases and J lost 10, with 9 bases in between. The CDR3 region has the DNA TGTGCCAGTAGTATAGAGATCAGGGGAGCTTTCTTT. This translates into CASSIEIRGAFF. The whole variable domain, filled in from reference TRBV19 and TRBJ1-1, reads DGGITQSPKYLFRKEGQNVTLSCEQNLNHDAMYWYRQDPGQGLRLIYYSQIVNDFQKGDIAEGYSVSREKKESFPLTVTSAQKNPTAFYLCASSIEIRGAFFGQGTRLTVV.

This clone appeared a single time. The chain carries TRBV28 and TRBJ2-7, with D possibly being TRBD1 (6 bases). Trimming cost V 2 bases and J 1 base, with 9 bases left between them. The germline V gene has CDR1 MDHEN and CDR2 SYDVKM. The CDR3 totals 14 residues. CDR3 DNA sequence: TGTGCCAGCAGTTTAGACAGGCCTTCCTACGAGCAGTACTTC. Encoded protein: CASSLDRPSYEQYF.

The chain links TRBV11-3 to TRBJ2-2, with D possibly being TRBD2 (5 bases). The CDR3 spans 15 residues. Germline V CDR1 and CDR2: SGHNT, YENEEA. V lost 3 bases to trimming and J lost 6 bases, with 14 bases between them. The DNA of the CDR3 is TGTGCCAGCAGCTTTCGGGGTCACGGTCCCGGGGAGCTGTTTTTT. Its translation: CASSFRGHGPGELFF.

The chain is built from TRBV27 and TRBJ1-5; D not resolved. The CDR3 is 13 residues long. The germline V and J ends were trimmed by 1 base and 6 bases, with 7 bases remaining between them. Germline loops: CDR1 MNHEY, CDR2 SMNVEV (reference sequence). The CDR3 loop is CASSLYRSQPQHF. Here the CDR3 DNA reads TGTGCCAGCAGTTTATATCGTAGTCAGCCCCAGCATTTT.

This sequence joins TRBV5-1 and TRBJ2-2; D unresolved. Germline values: CDR1 SGHRS, CDR2 YFSETQ. This CDR3 region has 14 residues. V was cut by 0 bases and J by 2 bases, with 5 bases left in between. In DNA, the CDR3 is TGCGCCAGCAGCTTGGCACCCAACACCGGGGAGCTGTTTTTT. Protein sequence: CASSLAPNTGELFF. Variable domain in full (rest from reference TRBV5-1 and TRBJ2-2): KAGVTQTPRYLIKTRGQQVTLSCSPISGHRSVSWYQQTPGQGLQFLFEYFSETQRNKGNFPGRFSGRQFSNSRSEMNVSTLELGDSALYLCASSLAPNTGELFFGEGSRLTVL.

The chain carries TRBV28 and TRBJ2-4; TRBD1 or TRBD2 may be the D gene (6 bases each). This CDR3 region has 18 residues. Germline V gene data show CDR1 as MDHEN and CDR2 as SYDVKM. With 6 bases removed from V and 2 bases from J, the gap between germline ends came to 23 bases. The chain's CDR3 is CASRPTAPEGTTKNIQYF. The DNA for the CDR3 is TGTGCCAGCAGACCCACCGCTCCGGAGGGGACAACCAAAAACATTCAGTACTTC.

CDR3 sequence (DNA): TGTGCCAGCAGTTCTTCCGCGGACAGGGTCCAAGAGACCCAGTACTTC. Amino acid sequence: CASSSSADRVQETQYF. The rearrangement uses TRBV27 and TRBJ2-5, with TRBD1 identical over 8 bases. Trimming removed 4 bases from V and 1 base from J; junction bases left unmatched: 8. CDR3 length equals 16 residues. Germline CDR1 MNHEY, CDR2 SMNVEV (reference sequence).

The chain recombines TRBV30 with TRBJ2-7, with a weak D call TRBD1 (5 bases). The V end lost 0 bases, the J end lost 2 bases, and 8 bases lay between the germline ends. This CDR3 region has 13 residues. CDR1 is GTSNPN and CDR2 is SVGIG in the germline V gene (reference sequence). CDR3 DNA: TGTGCCTGGAGTGTCCAGGGCACCTACGAGCAGTACTTC. Protein product: CAWSVQGTYEQYF.

This clone showed up just a few times. This rearrangement joins TRBV6-5 to TRBJ1-4; unclear D gene. This CDR3 comprises 13 residues. Per the germline V gene, CDR1 is MNHEY and CDR2 is SVGAGI. V lost 3 bases and J lost 4, with 6 bases in between. The DNA of the CDR3 is TGTGCCAGCAGTTATCGTGGTAATGAAAAACTGTTTTTT. It translates to CASSYRGNEKLFF.

The CDR3 loop is CASSIRLTNYGYTF. The CDR3 DNA reads as TGTGCCAGTAGTATCAGACTGACTAACTATGGCTACACCTTC. The V gene is TRBV19, the J gene TRBJ1-2, with D uncertain. The V end was cut by 3 bases, the J end by 0 bases, with 8 bases between. The CDR3 totals 14 residues. Germline CDR1 and CDR2: LNHDA and SQIVND (reference sequence).

The chain links TRBV6-5 to TRBJ1-3; 9 bases line up with TRBD1. CDR3 length equals 16 residues. V dropped 4 bases and J dropped 2; count of bases not matched to a gene: 6. The germline gives CDR1 MNHEY, CDR2 SVGAGI. For the CDR3, the DNA is TGTGCCAGCAGTTTCCCCGGGACAGGGCCTGGAAACACCATATATTTT. Encoded protein: CASSFPGTGPGNTIYF.

The chain links TRBV7-9 to TRBJ1-2, with D hard to call. The CDR3 covers 14 residues. Per the germline V gene, CDR1 is SEHNR and CDR2 is FQNEAQ (reference sequence). Trimming took off 4 bases at V and 3 bases at J, with 12 bases between the two ends. CDR3 in amino acids: CASSYVGGDYGYTF. DNA for the CDR3: TGTGCCAGCAGCTACGTCGGTGGGGACTATGGCTACACCTTC.

This clone has only one observation. The V call is TRBV6-5, the J call TRBJ2-1; D remains unclear. Deletions cut 6 bases from V and 4 bases from J, with 16 bases between. CDR3 size: 15 residues. Germline-derived CDR1 and CDR2 are MNHEY and SVGAGI. The CDR3 nucleotides read TGTGCCAGCAGCGCCCAGTCAGTCCTATACAATGAGCAGTTCTTC. Its translation is CASSAQSVLYNEQFF.

The chain recombines TRBV6-6 with TRBJ2-2; D remains ambiguous. Germline CDR1 is MNHNY and CDR2 is SVGAGI (reference sequence). Trimming cost V 4 bases and J 6 bases, with 6 bases left between them. This CDR3 is 12 amino acids long. CDR3 region: CASSLGPGELFF. The CDR3, as DNA: TGTGCCAGCAGTTTAGGGCCCGGGGAGCTGTTTTTT.

This clone was counted once. The chain uses TRBV6-5 and TRBJ2-7, with TRBD1 identical over 8 bases. Germline V gives CDR1 MNHEY, CDR2 SVGAGI. The V gene end was trimmed by 4 bases and the J gene end by 8 bases; junction bases not matched to a gene: 7. The CDR3 length is 13 residues. The CDR3 DNA is TGTGCCAGCAGTTCTGGACAGGGTTGGAAGCAGTACTTC. It is translated as CASSSGQGWKQYF.

The rearrangement links TRBV28 to TRBJ1-2, with 10 bases matching TRBD1. J gave up 7 bases and V 3 bases, and 5 bases lay outside the gene matches. This CDR3 spans 14 amino acids. The V gene's germline CDR1 is MDHEN and CDR2 SYDVKM. CDR3 sequence: CASSLGQGTSGYTF. The CDR3 DNA follows: TGTGCCAGCAGTTTGGGACAGGGGACGAGTGGCTACACCTTC.

This chain links TRBV7-9 with TRBJ2-3; 11 bases fit TRBD2. Germline lookup yields CDR1 SEHNR and CDR2 FQNEAQ (reference sequence). The trim removed 5 bases at V and 1 base at J, leaving 5 bases unmatched. The CDR3 totals 16 residues. This CDR3 is CASSGWTSGRTDTQYF. As DNA, the CDR3 is TGTGCCAGCAGCGGATGGACTAGCGGGCGCACAGATACGCAGTATTTT.

This chain joins TRBV6-5 and TRBJ1-1; unclear D gene. This CDR3 is built from 15 residues. V dropped 2 bases and J dropped 3 bases, with 13 bases sitting between them. Germline V CDR1 and CDR2: MNHEY, SVGAGI. The chain's CDR3 is CASSYGSLSDTEAFF. CDR3 sequence (DNA): TGTGCCAGCAGTTACGGGTCACTGAGTGACACTGAAGCTTTCTTT.

The chain links TRBV4-2 to TRBJ2-7, with D unresolved. The CDR3 sequence is 14 residues long. V lost 0 bases and J 2 bases, leaving 8 bases between the germline ends. Germline assignment: CDR1 LGHNA and CDR2 YNFKEQ. The CDR3 region is CASSQERAAYEQYF. DNA of the CDR3: TGTGCCAGCAGCCAAGAAAGGGCCGCCTACGAGCAGTACTTC.

The V gene is TRBV7-9, the J gene TRBJ2-3, with D unresolved. The V end was cut by 1 base, the J end by 3 bases, with 8 bases between. The CDR3 is 14 amino acids. The V gene's germline CDR1 is SEHNR and CDR2 FQNEAQ (reference sequence). This CDR3 is CASSLDQTTDTQYF. CDR3 bases: TGTGCCAGCAGCTTAGATCAGACGACAGATACGCAGTATTTT. The complete variable domain, with remaining parts taken from reference TRBV7-9 and TRBJ2-3, reads DTGVSQNPRHKITKRGQNVTFRCDPISEHNRLYWYRQTLGQGPEFLTYFQNEAQLEKSRLLSDRFSAERPKGSFSTLEIQRTEQGDSAMYLCASSLDQTTDTQYFGPGTRLTVL.

The chain is built from TRBV4-2 and TRBJ2-7, with D maybe TRBD1 (6 bases). CDR1 LGHNA and CDR2 YNFKEQ come from the germline V gene. The CDR3 has 15 residues. V was shortened by 2 bases and J by 2 bases, with 13 bases between the two germline ends. The CDR3 nucleotides are TGTGCCAGCAGCCAATACGGGACAAACCCCTACGAGCAGTACTTC. Residues: CASSQYGTNPYEQYF.

The J gene is TRBJ1-2, the V gene TRBV28; 7 bases are shared with TRBD1. The J segment lost 10 bases and the V segment lost 7 bases, leaving 12 bases of the junction unmatched. Germline CDR1 MDHEN, CDR2 SYDVKM. This CDR3 spans 13 amino acids. CDR3 amino acids: CASIYSGTGDYTF. The DNA for the CDR3 is TGTGCCAGCATCTATTCGGGAACAGGGGACTACACCTTC.

V usage is TRBV5-1 and J usage is TRBJ2-1; 7 positions match TRBD2. The CDR3 spans 17 residues. V gave up 5 bases and J gave up 7 bases; unmatched junction bases: 18. Per the germline V gene, CDR1 is SGHRS and CDR2 is YFSETQ. CDR3 nucleotide sequence: TGCGCCAGCAGAGCTTCCGGGACTACCACGGCGGGAAATGAGCAGTTCTTC. The encoded protein is CASRASGTTTAGNEQFF.

This clone appeared a single time. This rearrangement joins TRBV15 to TRBJ1-4; 11 nucleotides align to TRBD1. The CDR3 sequence is 16 residues long. Trimming took 5 bases from V and 0 from J; bases not matched to a gene: 2. Germline CDR1 is LNHNV and CDR2 is YYDKDF (reference sequence). The CDR3 nucleotides read TGTGCCACCAGCTGGGACAGGGGGTCAACTAATGAAAAACTGTTTTTT. It is translated as CATSWDRGSTNEKLFF.

This rearrangement joins TRBV28 to TRBJ1-1, with D unresolved. CDR1 and CDR2 from the germline V gene are MDHEN and SYDVKM. The length of the CDR3 is 15 residues. Between the trimmed V and J ends, which lost 3 bases and 2 bases, there was a span of 13 bases. The CDR3 region is CASSFIFASNTEAFF. CDR3 DNA: TGTGCCAGCAGTTTCATCTTCGCCTCCAACACTGAAGCTTTCTTT.

This sequence joins TRBV7-9 and TRBJ1-5, with D possibly being TRBD1 (5 bases). Germline V gene lookup returns CDR1 SEHNR and CDR2 FQNEAQ (reference sequence). V lost 3 bases to trimming and J lost 7 bases, with 13 bases between them. The CDR3 extends over 14 amino acids. Written as DNA, the CDR3 is TGTGCCAGCAGCTTGGACGGAGGGGTGCAGCCCCAGCATTTT. Encoded protein: CASSLDGGVQPQHF.

In the case of this clone: One junction end disagrees with the germline gene, perhaps due to a read error. The gene calls are TRBV7-7 and TRBJ2-3, with D perhaps matching TRBD2 (6 bases). The CDR3 totals 16 residues. Germline assignment: CDR1 SSHAT and CDR2 FNYEAQ (reference sequence). Here the CDR3 DNA reads TGTGCTAGCAGCGCCCGCGGGACGGCAAGCACAGATACGCAGTATTTT. It translates to CASSARGTASTDTQYF.

The genes are TRBV5-1 and TRBJ1-3; D not certain. This CDR3 has 11 residues. V was pared by 3 bases and J by 6 bases, with 4 bases between. Germline CDR1 and CDR2: SGHRS and YFSETQ. CDR3 bases: TGCGCCAGCAGCTCCTCAAACACCATATATTTT. Translation: CASSSSNTIYF. Drawing the rest from reference TRBV5-1 and TRBJ1-3, the complete variable domain is KAGVTQTPRYLIKTRGQQVTLSCSPISGHRSVSWYQQTPGQGLQFLFEYFSETQRNKGNFPGRFSGRQFSNSRSEMNVSTLELGDSALYLCASSSSNTIYFGEGSWLTVV.